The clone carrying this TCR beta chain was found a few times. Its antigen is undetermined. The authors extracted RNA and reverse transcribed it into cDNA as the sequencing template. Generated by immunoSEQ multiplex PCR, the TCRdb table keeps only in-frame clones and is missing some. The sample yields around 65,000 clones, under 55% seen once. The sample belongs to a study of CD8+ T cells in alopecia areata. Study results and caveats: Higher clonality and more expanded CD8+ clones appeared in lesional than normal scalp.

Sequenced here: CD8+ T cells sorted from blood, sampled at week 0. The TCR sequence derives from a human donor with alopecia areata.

Here the CDR3 reads CASSLGGGVKETQYF. The CDR3 DNA is TGTGCCAGCAGCTTGGGGGGCGGTGTGAAAGAGACCCAGTACTTC. The gene calls are TRBV7-9 and TRBJ2-5; D possibly matches TRBD1 or TRBD2 (6 bases each). Germline assignment: CDR1 SEHNR and CDR2 FQNEAQ (reference sequence). The V and J ends lost 3 bases and 3 bases respectively, with 14 bases between them. This CDR3 has 15 amino acids.